This T cell receptor beta chain was observed in a study of Ad26.COV2.S vaccination and SARS-CoV-2 variants. Notes on the study in general: CD8+ and CD4+ T cells specific for spike reportedly responded with substantial breadth after vaccination. An underestimation of total T cell responses may have resulted from the TCR breadth and depth analyses. Placebo recipients showed lower spike-specific TCR breadth than vaccinees.

This clone was observed a few times. Antigen: not known. The data were produced by immunoSEQ multiplex PCR, yet TCRdb's version contains in-frame clones alone and is incomplete. This sample yields hundreds of thousands of clones, of which around 90% are seen a single time; roughly 6% belongs to the top ten. The treatment denotes: roughly 20 received Ad26.COV2.S at low or high dose, single or two shots; about 5 received placebo; per-sample allocation not given. Day 63 after the first vaccine or placebo injection was the time point for sampling. The CDR3 extends over 13 amino acids. Germline V lookup: CDR1 SGHAT, CDR2 FQDESV (reference sequence). The germline V and J ends were trimmed by 2 bases and 6 bases, with 10 bases remaining between them.

This TCR came from a person aged 18-60 years who received the Ad26.COV2.S COVID-19 vaccine or a placebo. The material sequenced was peripheral blood, taken in a trial of Ad26.COV2.S vaccine versus placebo. The chain employs TRBV11-1 and TRBJ2-5, with D maybe TRBD1 (6 bases). The CDR3 here is CASSLPRGQTQYF. The CDR3 DNA sequence: TGTGCCAGCAGCTTACCCAGGGGCCAGACCCAGTACTTC.